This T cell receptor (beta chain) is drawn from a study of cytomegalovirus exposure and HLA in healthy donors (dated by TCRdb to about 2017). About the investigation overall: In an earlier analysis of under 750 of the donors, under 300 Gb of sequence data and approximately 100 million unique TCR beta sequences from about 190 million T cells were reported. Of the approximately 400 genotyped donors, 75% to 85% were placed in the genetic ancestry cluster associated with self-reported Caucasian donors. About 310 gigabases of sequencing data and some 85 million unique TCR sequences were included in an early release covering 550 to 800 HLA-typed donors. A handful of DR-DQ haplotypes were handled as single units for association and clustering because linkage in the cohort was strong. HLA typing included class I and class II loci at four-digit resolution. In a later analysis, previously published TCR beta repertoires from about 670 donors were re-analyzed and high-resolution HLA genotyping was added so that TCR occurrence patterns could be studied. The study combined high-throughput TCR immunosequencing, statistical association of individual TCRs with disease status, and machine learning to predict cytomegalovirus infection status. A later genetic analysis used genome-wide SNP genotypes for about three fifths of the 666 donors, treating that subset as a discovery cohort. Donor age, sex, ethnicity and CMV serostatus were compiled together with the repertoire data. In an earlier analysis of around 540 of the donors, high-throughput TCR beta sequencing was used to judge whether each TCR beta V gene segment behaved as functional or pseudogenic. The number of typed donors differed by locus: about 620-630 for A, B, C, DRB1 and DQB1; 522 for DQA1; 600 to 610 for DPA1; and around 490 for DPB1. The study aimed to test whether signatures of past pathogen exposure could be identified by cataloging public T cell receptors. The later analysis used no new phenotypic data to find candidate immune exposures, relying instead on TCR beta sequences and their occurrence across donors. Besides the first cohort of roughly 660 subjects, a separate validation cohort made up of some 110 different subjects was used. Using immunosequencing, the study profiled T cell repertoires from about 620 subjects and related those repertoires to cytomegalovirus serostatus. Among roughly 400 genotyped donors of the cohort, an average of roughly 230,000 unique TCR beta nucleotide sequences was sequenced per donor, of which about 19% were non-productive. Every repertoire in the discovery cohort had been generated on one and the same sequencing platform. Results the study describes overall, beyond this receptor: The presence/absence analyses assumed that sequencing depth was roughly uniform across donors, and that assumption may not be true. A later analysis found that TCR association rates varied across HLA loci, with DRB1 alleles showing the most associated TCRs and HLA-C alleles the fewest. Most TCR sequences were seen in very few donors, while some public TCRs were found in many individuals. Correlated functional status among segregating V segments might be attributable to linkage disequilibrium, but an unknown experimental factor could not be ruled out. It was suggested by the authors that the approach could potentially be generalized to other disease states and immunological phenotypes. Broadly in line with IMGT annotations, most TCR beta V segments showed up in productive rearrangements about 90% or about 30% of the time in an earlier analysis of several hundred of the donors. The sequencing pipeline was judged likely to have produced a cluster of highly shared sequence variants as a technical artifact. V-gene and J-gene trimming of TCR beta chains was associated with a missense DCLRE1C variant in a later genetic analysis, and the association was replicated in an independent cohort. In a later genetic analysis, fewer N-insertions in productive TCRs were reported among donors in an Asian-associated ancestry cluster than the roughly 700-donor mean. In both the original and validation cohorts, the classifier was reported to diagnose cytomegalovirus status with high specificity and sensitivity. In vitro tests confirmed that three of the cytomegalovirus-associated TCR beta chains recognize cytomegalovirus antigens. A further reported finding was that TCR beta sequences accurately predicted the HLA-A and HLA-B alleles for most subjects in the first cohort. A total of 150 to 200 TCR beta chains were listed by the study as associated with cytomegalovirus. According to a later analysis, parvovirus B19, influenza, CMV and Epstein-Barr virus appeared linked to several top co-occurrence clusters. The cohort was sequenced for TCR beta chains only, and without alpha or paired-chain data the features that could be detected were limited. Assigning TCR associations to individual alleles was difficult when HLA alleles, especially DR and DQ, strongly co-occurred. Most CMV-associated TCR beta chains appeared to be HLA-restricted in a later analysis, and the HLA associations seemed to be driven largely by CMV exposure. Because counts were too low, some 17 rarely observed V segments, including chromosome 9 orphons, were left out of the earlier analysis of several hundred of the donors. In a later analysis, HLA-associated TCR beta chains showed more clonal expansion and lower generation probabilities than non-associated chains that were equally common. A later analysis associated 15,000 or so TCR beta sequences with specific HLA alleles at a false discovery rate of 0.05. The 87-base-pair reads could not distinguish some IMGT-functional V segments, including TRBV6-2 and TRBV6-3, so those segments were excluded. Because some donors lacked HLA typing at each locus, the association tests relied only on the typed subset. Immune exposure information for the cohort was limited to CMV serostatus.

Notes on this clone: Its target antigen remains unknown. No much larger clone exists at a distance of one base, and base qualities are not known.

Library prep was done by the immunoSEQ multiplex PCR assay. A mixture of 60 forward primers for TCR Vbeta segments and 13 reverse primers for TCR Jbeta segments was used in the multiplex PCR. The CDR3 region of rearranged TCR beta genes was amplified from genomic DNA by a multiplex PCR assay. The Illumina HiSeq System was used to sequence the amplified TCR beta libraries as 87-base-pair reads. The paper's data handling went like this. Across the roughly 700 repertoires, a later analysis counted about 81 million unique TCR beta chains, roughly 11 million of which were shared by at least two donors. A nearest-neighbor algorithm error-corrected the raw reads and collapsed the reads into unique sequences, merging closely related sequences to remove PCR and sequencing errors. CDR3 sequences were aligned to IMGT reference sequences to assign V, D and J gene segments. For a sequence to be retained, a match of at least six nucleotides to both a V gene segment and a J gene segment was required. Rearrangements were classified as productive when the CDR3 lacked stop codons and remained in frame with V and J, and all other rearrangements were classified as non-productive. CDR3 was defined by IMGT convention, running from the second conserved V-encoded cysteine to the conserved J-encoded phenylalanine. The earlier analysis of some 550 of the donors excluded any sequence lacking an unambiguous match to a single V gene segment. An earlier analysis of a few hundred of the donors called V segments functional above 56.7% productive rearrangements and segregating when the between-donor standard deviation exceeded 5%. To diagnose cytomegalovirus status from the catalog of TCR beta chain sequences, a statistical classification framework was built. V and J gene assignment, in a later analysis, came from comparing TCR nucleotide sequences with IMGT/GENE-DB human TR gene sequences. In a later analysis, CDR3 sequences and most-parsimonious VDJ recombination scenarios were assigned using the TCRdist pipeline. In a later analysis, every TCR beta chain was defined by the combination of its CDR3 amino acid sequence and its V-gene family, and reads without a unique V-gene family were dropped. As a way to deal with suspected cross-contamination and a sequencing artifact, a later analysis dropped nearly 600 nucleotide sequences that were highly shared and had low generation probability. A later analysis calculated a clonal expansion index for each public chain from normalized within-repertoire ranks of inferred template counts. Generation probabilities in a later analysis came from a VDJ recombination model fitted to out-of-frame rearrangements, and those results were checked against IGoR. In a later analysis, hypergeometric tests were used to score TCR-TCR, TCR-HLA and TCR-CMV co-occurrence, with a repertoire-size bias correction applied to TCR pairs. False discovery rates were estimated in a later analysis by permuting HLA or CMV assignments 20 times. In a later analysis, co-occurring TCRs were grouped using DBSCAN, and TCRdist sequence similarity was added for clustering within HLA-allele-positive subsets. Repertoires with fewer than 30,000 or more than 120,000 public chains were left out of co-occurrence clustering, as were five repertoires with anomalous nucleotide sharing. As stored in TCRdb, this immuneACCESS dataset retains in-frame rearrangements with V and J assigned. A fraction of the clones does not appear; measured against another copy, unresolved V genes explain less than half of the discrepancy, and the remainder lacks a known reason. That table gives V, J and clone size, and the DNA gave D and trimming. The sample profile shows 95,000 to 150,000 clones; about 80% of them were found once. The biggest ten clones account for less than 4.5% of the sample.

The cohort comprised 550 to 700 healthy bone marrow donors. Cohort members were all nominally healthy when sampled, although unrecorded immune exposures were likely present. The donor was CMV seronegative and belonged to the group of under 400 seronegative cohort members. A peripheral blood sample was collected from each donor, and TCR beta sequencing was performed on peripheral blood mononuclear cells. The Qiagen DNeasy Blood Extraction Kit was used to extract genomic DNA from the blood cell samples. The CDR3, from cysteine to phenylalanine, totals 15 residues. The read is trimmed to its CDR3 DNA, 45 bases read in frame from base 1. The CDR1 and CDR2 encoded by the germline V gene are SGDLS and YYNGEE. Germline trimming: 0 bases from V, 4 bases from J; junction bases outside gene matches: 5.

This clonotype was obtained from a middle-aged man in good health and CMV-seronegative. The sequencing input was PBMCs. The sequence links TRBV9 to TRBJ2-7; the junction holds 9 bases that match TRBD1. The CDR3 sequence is CASSVGTGQGYEQYF. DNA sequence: TGTGCCAGCAGCGTAGGTACGGGACAGGGATACGAGCAGTACTTC. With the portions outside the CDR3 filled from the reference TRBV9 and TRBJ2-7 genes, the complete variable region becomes DSGVTQTPKHLITATGQRVTLRCSPRSGDLSVYWYQQSLDQGLQFLIQYYNGEERAKGNILERFSAQQFPDLHSELNLSSLELGDSALYFCASSVGTGQGYEQYFGPGTRLTVT.